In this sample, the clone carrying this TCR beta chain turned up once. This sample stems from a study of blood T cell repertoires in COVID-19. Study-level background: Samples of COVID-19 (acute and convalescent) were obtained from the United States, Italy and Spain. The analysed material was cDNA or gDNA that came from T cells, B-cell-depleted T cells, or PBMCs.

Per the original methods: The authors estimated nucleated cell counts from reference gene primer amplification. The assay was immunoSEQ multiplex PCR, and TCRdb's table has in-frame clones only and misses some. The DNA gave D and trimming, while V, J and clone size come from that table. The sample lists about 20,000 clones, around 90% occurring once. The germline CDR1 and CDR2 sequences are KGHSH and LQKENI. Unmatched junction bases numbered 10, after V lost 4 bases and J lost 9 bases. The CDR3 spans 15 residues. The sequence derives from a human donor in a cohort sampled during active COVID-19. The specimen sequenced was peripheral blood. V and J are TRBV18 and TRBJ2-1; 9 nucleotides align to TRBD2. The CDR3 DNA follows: TGTGCCAGCTCACTGGAAGCGGGAGGTCTGAGTGAGCAGTTCTTC. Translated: CASSLEAGGLSEQFF.